The T cell receptor beta chain under discussion was sequenced for a study of shared clonotypes between healthy human individuals. Study-wide results and limits: Among a handful of donors, roughly 5.5% of naive CD4 clonotypes were found in common. The sole specimen, blood, was sampled, and tissue repertoires likely differ.

As regards this clone: No antigen is known for it.

Naive CD45RA+ and memory CD45RA-negative subsets were split from CD4+ cells. V was clipped by 6 bases and J by 4 bases, with 18 bases between them. Germline loops: CDR1 KGHSH, CDR2 LQKENI. The CDR3 runs 15 residues. TCRdb's table, derived via immunoSEQ multiplex PCR, lists solely in-frame clones and lacks some. There are approximately 2.1 million clones in the sample; over 85% occur only once, and about 0.39% lies in the top ten. The sequencing sample was made of naive CD4+ T cells from PBMCs. This sample's subset: CD45RA+ positively selected. The V gene is TRBV18, the J gene TRBJ2-5; D is perhaps TRBD1 (7 bases). The origin of this receptor is a man aged 18 to 35 in good health. Some clones in this sample may be carry-over from other donors' samples. The CDR3, as DNA: TGTGCCAGCTCCCTGACAACAGGGGACTTAGAGACCCAGTACTTC. It codes for CASSLTTGDLETQYF. Based on the CDR3 plus reference TRBV18 and TRBJ2-5, the full variable domain is NAGVMQNPRHLVRRRGQEARLRCSPMKGHSHVYWYRQLPEEGLKFMVYLQKENIIDESGMPKERFSAEFPKEGPSILRIQQVVRGDSAAYFCASSLTTGDLETQYFGPGTRLLVL.